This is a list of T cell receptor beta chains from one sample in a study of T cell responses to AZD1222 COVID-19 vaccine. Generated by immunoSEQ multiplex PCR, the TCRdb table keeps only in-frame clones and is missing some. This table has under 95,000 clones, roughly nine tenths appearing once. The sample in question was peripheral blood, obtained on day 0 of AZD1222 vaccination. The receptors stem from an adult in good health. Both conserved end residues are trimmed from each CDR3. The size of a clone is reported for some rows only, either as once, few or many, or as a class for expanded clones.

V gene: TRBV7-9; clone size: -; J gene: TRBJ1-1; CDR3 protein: ASRGRNTEAF
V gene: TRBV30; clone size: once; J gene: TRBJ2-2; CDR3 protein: AWSSTGELF
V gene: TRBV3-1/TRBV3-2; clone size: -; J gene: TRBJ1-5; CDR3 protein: ASSQQSNQPQH
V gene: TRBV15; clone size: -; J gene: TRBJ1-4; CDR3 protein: ATSRKLQGWEEKLF
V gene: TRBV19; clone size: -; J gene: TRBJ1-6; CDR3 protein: ASSIDSSDPRDSPLH
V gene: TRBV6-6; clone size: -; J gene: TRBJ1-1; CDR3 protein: ASSWIRSTEAF
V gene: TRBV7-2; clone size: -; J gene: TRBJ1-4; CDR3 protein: ASSFGTGDQKLF
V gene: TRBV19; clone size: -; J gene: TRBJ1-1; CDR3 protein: ASSIRGATEAF
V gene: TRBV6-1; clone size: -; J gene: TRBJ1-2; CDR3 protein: ASSEGSGVDYGYT
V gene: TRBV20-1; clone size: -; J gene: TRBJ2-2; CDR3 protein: SASKANTGELF
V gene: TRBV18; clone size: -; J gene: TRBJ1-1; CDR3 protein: ASSPQGATEAF
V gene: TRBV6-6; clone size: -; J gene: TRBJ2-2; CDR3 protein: ASSPWTGTNTGELF
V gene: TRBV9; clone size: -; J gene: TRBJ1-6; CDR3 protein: ASSVEGGSPLH
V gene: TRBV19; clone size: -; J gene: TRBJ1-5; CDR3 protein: ASIGRGGGPQH
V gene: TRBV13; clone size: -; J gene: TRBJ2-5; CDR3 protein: ASSPSIAGGLFETQY
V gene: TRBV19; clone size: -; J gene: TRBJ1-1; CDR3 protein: ASSMKVSGRGEAF
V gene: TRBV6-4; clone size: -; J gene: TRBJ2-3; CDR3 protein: ASSTGTADGDTQY
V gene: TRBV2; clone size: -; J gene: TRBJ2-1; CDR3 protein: ASSESRLHEQF
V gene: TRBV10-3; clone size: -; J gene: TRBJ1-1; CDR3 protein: AISELDKRGTEAF
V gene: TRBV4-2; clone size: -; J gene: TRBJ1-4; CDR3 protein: ASSPVSGELNEKLF
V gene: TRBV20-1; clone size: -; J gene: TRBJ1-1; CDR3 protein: SARSGPEAF
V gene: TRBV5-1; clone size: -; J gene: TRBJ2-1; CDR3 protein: ASSSRDEAYNEQF
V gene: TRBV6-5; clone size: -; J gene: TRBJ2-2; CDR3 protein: ATPSDLGDTGELF
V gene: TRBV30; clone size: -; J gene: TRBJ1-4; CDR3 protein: AWGWRGGEKLF
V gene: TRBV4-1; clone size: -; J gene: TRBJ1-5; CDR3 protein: ASSQEWVKGGRNQPQH
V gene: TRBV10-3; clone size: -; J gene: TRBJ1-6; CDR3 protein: AISDWSSNSPLH
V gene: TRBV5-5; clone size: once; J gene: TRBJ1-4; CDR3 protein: ASSLAPREKLF
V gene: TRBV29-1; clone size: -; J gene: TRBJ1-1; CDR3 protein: SVAQGASEAF
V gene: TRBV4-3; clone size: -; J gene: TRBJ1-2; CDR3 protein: ASSQDWGRDYGYT
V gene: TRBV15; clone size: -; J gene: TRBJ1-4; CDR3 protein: ATSRDSDGEKLF
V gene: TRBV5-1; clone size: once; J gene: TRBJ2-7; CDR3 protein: ASLQQPGSLEQY
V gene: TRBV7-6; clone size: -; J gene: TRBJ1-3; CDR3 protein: ASSKSWDRAGNTIY
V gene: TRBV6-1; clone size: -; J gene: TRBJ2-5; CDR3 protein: ASSEGAQETQY
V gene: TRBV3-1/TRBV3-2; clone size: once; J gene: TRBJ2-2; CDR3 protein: ASGLRNTGELF
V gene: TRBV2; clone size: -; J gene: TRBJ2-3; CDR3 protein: ASRGLAGISTDTQY
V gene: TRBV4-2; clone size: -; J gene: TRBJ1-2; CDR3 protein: ASSQDPPGGYVYGYT
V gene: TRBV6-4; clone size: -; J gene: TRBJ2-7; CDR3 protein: ASRSSGGLSYEQY
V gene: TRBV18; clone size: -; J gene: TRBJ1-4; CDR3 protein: ASSPPAGANEKLF
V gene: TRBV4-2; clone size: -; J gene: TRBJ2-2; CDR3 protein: ASSQEVGYSDTGELF
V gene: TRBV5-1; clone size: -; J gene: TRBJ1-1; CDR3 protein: ASTGDTEAF
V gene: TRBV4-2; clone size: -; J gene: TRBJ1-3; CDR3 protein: ASSRGQMVSGNTIY
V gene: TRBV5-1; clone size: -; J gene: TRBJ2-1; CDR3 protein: ASRGGNEQF